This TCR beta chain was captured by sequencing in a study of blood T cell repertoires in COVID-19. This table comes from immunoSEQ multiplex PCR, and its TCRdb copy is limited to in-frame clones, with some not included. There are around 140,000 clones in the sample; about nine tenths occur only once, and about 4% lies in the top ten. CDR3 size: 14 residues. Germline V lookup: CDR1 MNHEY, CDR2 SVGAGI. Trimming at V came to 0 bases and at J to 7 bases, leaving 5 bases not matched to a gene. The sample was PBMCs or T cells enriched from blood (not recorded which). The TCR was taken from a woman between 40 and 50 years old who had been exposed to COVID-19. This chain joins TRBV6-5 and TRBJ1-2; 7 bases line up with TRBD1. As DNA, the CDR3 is TGTGCCAGCAGTTACTCAGGGGGCCGGGTTGGCTACACCTTC. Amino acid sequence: CASSYSGGRVGYTF.